This TCR beta chain is drawn from a study of T cell responses to AZD1222 COVID-19 vaccine. The protocol was immunoSEQ multiplex PCR, while the TCRdb copy is restricted to in-frame clones and leaves out a portion. Here the sample spans about 180,000 clones, around 90% being singletons. In regard to this clone: What it binds is unknown.

Trimming shortened V by 6 bases and J by 2 bases, and 14 bases separated the two germline ends. Germline lookup yields CDR1 MNHEY and CDR2 SVGAGI. The CDR3 has 14 residues. The study's findings and limits: Researchers report vaccine-associated CD4 TCRs spanning spike, with dominance at 160-218 and 743-854. Baseline seropositivity occurred in only a handful of AZD1222 recipients. There were mostly white British donors and more females than males, and clonal diversity was possibly underestimated.

The sequence was obtained from an adult who received the MenACWY meningococcal vaccine as a control. The starting material was peripheral blood, obtained 28 days after the second dose of the MenACWY control vaccine. This chain uses TRBV6-5 with TRBJ2-7, with D possibly TRBD1 on 6 matching bases. The CDR3 DNA follows: TGTGCCAGCAGCTCCATGGACAGTACCTACGAGCAGTACTTC. Protein product: CASSSMDSTYEQYF.